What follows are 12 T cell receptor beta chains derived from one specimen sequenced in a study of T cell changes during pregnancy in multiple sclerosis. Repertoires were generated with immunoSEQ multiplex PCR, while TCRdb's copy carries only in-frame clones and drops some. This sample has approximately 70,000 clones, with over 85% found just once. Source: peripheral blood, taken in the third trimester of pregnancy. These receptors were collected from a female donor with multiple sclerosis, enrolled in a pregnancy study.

The CDR3 DNA sequence: TGTGCCAGCAGCTCGAGGACAGGGATCATGACTAATGAAAAACTGTTTTTT. This gives the protein CASSSRTGIMTNEKLFF. The chain is built from TRBV5-5 and TRBJ1-4, with 8 bases fitting TRBD1. V shed 3 bases, J shed 2 bases, and the junction held 9 bases outside the gene matches. In germline, CDR1 is SGHKS, CDR2 YYEKEE (reference sequence). CDR3 length equals 17 residues.

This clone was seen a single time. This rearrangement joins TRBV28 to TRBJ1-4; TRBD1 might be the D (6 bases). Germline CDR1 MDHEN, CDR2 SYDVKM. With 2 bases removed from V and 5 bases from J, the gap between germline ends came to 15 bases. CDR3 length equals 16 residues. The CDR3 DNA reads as TGTGCCAGCAGTTTAAGTACCGGACAGCCAAATGAAAAACTGTTTTTT. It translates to CASSLSTGQPNEKLFF. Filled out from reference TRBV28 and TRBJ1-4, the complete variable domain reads DVKVTQSSRYLVKRTGEKVFLECVQDMDHENMFWYRQDPGLGLRLIYFSYDVKMKEKGDIPEGYSVSREKKERFSLILESASTNQTSMYLCASSLSTGQPNEKLFFGSGTQLSVL.

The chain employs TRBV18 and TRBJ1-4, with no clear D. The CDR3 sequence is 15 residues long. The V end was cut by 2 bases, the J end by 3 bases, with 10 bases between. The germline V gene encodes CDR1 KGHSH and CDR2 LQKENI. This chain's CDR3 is CASSPSFGANEKLFF. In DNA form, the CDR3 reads TGTGCCAGCTCACCATCGTTCGGAGCTAATGAAAAACTGTTTTTT.

CDR3 coding DNA: TGCAGCGGCTCGGGGGGGGGTCGCAATGAGCAGTTCTTC. Protein sequence: CSGSGGGRNEQFF. This chain joins TRBV29-1 and TRBJ2-1, with 8 bases identical to TRBD2. With V trimmed by 7 bases and J by 6 bases, 8 bases remained unmatched. The CDR3 length is 13 residues. From germline, CDR1 is SQVTM and CDR2 ANQGSEA.

This CDR3 is CASRLAGRQTGRHEQFF. The CDR3 DNA sequence: TGTGCCAGCAGGCTAGCGGGAAGACAAACAGGGAGGCATGAGCAGTTCTTC. The rearrangement joins TRBV5-6 to TRBJ2-1, with 9 nucleotides matching TRBD2. The CDR3 is 17 residues long. Germline V gene data show CDR1 as SGHDT and CDR2 as YYEEEE. Trimming took 5 bases from V and 8 from J; bases not matched to a gene: 17.

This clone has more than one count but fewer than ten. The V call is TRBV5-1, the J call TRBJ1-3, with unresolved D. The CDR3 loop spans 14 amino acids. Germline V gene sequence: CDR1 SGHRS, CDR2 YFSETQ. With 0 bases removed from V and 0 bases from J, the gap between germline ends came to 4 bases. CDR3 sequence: CASSLDSSGNTIYF. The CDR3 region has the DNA TGCGCCAGCAGCTTGGACAGCTCTGGAAACACCATATATTTT.

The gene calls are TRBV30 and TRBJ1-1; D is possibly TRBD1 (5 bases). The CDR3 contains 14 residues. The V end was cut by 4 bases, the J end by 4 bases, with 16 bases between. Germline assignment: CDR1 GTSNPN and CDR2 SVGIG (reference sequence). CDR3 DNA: TGTGCCTGGAAGCCGGCAGGGCTAAGCACTGAAGCTTTCTTT. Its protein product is CAWKPAGLSTEAFF. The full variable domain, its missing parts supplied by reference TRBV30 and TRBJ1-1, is SQTIHQWPATLVQPVGSPLSLECTVEGTSNPNLYWYRQAAGRGLQLLFYSVGIGQISSEVPQNLSASRPQDRQFILSSKKLLLSDSGFYLCAWKPAGLSTEAFFGQGTRLTVV.

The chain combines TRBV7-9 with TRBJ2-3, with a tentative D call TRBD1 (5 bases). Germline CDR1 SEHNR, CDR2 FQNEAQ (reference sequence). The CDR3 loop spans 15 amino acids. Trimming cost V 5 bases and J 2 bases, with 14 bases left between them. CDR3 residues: CASSPTPTVTDTQYF. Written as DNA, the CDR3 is TGTGCCAGCAGCCCCACCCCGACAGTCACAGATACGCAGTATTTT. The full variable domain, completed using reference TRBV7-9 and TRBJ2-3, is DTGVSQNPRHKITKRGQNVTFRCDPISEHNRLYWYRQTLGQGPEFLTYFQNEAQLEKSRLLSDRFSAERPKGSFSTLEIQRTEQGDSAMYLCASSPTPTVTDTQYFGPGTRLTVL.

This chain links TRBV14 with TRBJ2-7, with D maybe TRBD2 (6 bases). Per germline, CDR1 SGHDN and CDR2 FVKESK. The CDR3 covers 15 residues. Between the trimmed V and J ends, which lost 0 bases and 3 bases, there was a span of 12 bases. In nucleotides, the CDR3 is TGTGCCAGCAGCCAAGACTTGGGACTGAGCTACGAGCAGTACTTC. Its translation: CASSQDLGLSYEQYF. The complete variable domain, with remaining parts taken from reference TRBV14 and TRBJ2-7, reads EAGVTQFPSHSVIEKGQTVTLRCDPISGHDNLYWYRRVMGKEIKFLLHFVKESKQDESGMPNNRFLAERTGGTYSTLKVQPAELEDSGVYFCASSQDLGLSYEQYFGPGTRLTVT.

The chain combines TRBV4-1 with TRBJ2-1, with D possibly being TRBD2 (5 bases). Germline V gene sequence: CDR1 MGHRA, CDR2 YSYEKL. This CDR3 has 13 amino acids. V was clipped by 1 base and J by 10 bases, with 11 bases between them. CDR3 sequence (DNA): TGCGCCAGCAGCCAAGCGGGAAAGGGAGAGCAGTTCTTC. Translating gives CASSQAGKGEQFF.

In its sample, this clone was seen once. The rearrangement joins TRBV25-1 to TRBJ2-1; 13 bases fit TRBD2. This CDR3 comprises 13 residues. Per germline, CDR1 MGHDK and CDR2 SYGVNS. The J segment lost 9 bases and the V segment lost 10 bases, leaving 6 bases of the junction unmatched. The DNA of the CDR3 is TGTGCCACCTCGGGACTAGCGGGATTTGAGCAGTTCTTC. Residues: CATSGLAGFEQFF. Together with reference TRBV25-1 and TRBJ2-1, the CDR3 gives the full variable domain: EADIYQTPRYLVIGTGKKITLECSQTMGHDKMYWYQQDPGMELHLIHYSYGVNSTEKGDLSSESTVSRIRTEHFPLTLESARPSHTSQYLCATSGLAGFEQFFGPGTRLTVL.

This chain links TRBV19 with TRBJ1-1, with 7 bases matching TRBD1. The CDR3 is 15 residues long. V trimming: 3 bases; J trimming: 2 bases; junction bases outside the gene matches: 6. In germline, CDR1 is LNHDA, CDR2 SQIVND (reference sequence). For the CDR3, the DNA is TGTGCCAGTAGTATCGAGGCAGGGGGTAACACTGAAGCTTTCTTT. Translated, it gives CASSIEAGGNTEAFF.